This T cell receptor (beta chain) was sequenced in a study of T cell repertoires in cytomegalovirus infection. About the research overall: Public TCR beta signatures were indicative of both CMV infection and a matching HLA type. Study-level results: HLA-C-restricted CMV clonotypes gave the most frequent clonotype in two of eight donors.

TCRdb reprocessed the reads with MiXCR, giving one entry per CDR3 protein. The data show around 300,000 distinct CDR3 sequences, less than 25% seen once. The CDR3 has 17 residues. Trimming cost V 2 bases and J 3 bases; bases outside gene matches: 6. Germline V gene data show CDR1 as LGHNT and CDR2 as FRNRAP. This clonotype came up a few times. What it binds is not known. The clonotype originates from a human donor in good health (CMV status not recorded). Some clones in this sample may be carry-over from other donors' samples. The V gene is TRBV12-5, the J gene TRBJ2-1; 11 bases are shared with TRBD2. This sample comprised cultured PBMCs, obtained from culture after CMV antigen stimulation. CDR3 in amino acids: CASGLPSTSGDYNEQFF. The CDR3 DNA reads as TGTGCTAGTGGTTTGCCATCGACTAGCGGGGACTACAATGAGCAGTTCTTC.